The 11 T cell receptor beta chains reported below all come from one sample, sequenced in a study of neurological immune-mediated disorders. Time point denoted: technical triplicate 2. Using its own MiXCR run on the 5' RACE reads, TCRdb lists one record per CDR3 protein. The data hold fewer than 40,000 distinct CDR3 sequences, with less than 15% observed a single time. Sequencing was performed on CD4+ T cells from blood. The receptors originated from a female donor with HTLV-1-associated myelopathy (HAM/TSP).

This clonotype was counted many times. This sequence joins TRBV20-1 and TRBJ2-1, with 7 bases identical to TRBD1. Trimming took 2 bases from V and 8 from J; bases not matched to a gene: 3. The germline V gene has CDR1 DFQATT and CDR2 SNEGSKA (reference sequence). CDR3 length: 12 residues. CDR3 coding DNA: TGCAGTGCTAGACAGGGGGTCGATGAGCAGTTCTTC. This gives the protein CSARQGVDEQFF.

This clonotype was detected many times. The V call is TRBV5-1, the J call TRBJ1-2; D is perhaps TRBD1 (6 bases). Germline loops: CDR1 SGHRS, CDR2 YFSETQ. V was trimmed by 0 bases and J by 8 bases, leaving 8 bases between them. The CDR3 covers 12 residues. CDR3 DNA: TGCGCCAGCAGCTTGGACAGGGACGGCTACACCTTC. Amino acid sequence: CASSLDRDGYTF. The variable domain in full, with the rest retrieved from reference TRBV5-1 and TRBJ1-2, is KAGVTQTPRYLIKTRGQQVTLSCSPISGHRSVSWYQQTPGQGLQFLFEYFSETQRNKGNFPGRFSGRQFSNSRSEMNVSTLELGDSALYLCASSLDRDGYTFGSGTRLTVV.

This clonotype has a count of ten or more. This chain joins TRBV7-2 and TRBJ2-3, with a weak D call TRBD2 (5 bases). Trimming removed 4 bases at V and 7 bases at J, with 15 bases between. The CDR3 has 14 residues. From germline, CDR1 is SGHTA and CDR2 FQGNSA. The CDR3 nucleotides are TGTGCCAGCAGCTCAAACCTAGAGGGCAATACGCAGTATTTT. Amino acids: CASSSNLEGNTQYF.

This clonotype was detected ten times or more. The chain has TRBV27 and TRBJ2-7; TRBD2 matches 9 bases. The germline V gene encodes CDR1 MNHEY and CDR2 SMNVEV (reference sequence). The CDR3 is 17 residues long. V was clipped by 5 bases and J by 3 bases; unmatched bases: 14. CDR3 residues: CASSTTRSGGIRYEQYF. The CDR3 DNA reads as TGTGCCAGCAGTACCACACGTAGCGGGGGAATCCGCTACGAGCAGTACTTC.

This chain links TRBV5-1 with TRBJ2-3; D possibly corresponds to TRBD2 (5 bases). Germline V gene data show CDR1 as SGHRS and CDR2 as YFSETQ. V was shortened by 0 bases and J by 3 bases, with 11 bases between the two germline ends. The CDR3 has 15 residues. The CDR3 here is CASSLEGRRTDTQYF. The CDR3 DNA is TGCGCCAGCAGCTTGGAGGGTAGGAGGACAGATACGCAGTATTTT.

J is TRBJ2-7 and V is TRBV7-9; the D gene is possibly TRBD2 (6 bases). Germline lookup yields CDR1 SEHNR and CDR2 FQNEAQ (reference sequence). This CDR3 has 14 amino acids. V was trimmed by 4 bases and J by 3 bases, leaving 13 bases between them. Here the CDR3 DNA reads TGTGCCAGCAGCTGGGGAACGGGACTCTACGAGCAGTACTTC. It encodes CASSWGTGLYEQYF.

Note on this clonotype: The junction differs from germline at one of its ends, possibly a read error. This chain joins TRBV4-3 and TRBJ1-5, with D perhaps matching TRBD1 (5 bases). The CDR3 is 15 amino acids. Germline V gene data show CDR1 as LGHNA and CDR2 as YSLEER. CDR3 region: CASSQVVGGNHPQHF. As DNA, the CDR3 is TGCGCCAGCAGCCAAGTCGTGGGGGGAAATCATCCCCAGCATTTT.

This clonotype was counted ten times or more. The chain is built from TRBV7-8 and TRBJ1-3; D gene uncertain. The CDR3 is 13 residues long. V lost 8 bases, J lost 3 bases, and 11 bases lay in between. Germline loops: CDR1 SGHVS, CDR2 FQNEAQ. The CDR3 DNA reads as TGTGCCAGCGGCACGGCCCTTGGAAACACCATATATTTT. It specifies CASGTALGNTIYF.

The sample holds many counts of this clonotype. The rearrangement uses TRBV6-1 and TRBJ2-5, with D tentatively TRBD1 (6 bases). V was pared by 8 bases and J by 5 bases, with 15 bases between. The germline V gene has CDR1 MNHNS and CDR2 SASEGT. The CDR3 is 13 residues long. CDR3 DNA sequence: TGTGCCAGCGAATTGGGGGCGGAGGAGACCCAGTACTTC. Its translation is CASELGAEETQYF.

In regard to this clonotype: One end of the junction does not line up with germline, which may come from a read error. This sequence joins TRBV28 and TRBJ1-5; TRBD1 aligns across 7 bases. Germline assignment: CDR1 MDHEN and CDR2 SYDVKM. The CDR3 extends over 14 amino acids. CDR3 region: CATSRDRETATQHF. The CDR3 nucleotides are TGTGCCACCAGTCGCGACAGGGAAACGGCTACCCAGCATTTT.

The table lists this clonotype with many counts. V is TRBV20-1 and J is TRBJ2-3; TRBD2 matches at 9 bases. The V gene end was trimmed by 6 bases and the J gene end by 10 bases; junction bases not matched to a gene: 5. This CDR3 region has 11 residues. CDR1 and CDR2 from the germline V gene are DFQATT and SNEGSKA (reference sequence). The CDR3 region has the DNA TGCAGTGCCCAGACTAGCGGTTCGCAGTATTTT. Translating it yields CSAQTSGSQYF.